The present T cell receptor (beta chain) was sequenced within a study of blood T cell repertoires in COVID-19. For the study at large: From the United States, Italy and Spain came samples of acute and convalescent COVID-19.

Trimming removed 3 bases at V and 1 base at J, with 15 bases between. Germline V gives CDR1 SGHTA, CDR2 FQGNSA. The CDR3 contains 16 residues. Here immunoSEQ multiplex PCR was the method, and the copy in TCRdb shows in-frame clones only, minus some. The table has approximately 150,000 clones, approximately 79% seen once; the top ten hold roughly 8.7%. Sample: peripheral blood. The rearrangement links TRBV7-2 to TRBJ1-1, with unresolved D. The clonotype comes from a man between 50 and 59 years old with active or convalescent COVID-19. Here the CDR3 DNA reads TGTGCCAGCAGCTTTCCGTTAATGGCCGCGAACACTGAAGCTTTCTTT. It translates to CASSFPLMAANTEAFF.